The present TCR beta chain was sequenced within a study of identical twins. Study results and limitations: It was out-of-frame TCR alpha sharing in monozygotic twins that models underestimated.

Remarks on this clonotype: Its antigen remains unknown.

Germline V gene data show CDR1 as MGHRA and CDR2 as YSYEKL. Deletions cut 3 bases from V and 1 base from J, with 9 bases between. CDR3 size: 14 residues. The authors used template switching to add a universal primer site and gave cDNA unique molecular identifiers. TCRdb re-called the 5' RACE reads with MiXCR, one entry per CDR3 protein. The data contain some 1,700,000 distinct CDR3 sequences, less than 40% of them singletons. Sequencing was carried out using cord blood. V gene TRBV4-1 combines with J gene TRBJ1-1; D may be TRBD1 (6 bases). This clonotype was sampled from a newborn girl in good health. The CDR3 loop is CASSHPRGNTEAFF. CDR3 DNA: TGCGCCAGCAGCCATCCCAGGGGGAACACTGAAGCTTTCTTT.